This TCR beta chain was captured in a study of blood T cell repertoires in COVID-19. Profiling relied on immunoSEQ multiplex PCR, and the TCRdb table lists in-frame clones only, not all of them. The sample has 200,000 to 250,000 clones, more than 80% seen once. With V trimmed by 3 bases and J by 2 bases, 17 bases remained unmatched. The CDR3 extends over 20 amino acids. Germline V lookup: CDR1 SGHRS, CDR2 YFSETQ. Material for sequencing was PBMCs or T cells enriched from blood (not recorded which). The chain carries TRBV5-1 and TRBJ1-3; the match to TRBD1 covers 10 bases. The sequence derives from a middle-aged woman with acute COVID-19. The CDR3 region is CASSCLRDRGRMAPGNTIYF. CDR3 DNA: TGCGCCAGCAGCTGCCTGCGGGACAGGGGACGAATGGCACCTGGAAACACCATATATTTT.